The sequence of this T cell receptor (beta chain) was determined in a study of CD8 T cells in Susac syndrome. This clonotype was counted once. Random hexamers primed reverse transcription of about 0.5 to 1 ug RNA. MiXCR, run by TCRdb on the immunoSEQ multiplex PCR reads, gives a single entry per CDR3 protein. The data hold roughly 150,000 distinct CDR3 sequences, with about 95% observed a single time. Sequencing was performed on CD8+ T cells from PBMCs. The TCR sequence derives from a human donor with multiple sclerosis.

CDR3 amino acids: CASRPGQEEFF. CDR3 bases: TGTGCCAGCAGACCGGGACAGGAAGAGTTCTTC. This sequence joins TRBV6-5 and TRBJ2-1, with 8 positions matching TRBD1. The CDR3 totals 11 residues. V lost 6 bases, J lost 14 bases, and 6 bases stayed unmatched. In germline, CDR1 is MNHEY, CDR2 SVGAGI.